The T cell receptor (beta chain) under discussion was sequenced for a study of T cell clones after liver transplantation (dated by TCRdb to about 2019). The study in broad terms: The samples were obtained from ITN030ST, a randomized trial that attempted immunosuppression withdrawal within 2 years after liver transplantation. Of the eight recipients, three were HCV-positive, while the remaining recipients had been transplanted for non-autoimmune, non-viral indications. Subjects received no induction therapy and standard immunosuppression until randomization at 12-24 months post-transplant. Tolerance meant complete immunosuppression withdrawal for at least one year without liver enzymes rising beyond twice the upper limit of normal. A cohort of 8 liver transplant recipients was studied, of whom 3 were classified as tolerant and 5 as non-tolerant. Blood samples were collected pre-transplant, pre-randomization before withdrawal, and post-randomization after either complete withdrawal or failed withdrawal. As an antigen-independent comparator for donor-reactive sequences, third party-reactive TCRbeta sequences were also identified from pre-transplant MLRs. Donor-reactive T cell clones were identified by TCRbeta sequencing after a pre-transplant mixed lymphocyte reaction and then tracked in post-transplant blood. The full study reports these points: Low numbers of available donor cells limited the measurable donor-reactive repertoire in a couple of subjects. When repertoire turnover was accounted for, significantly reduced detection of donor-reactive sequences was found in 7 of 8 subjects for CD4 and in 8 of 8 subjects for CD8. Conclusions were preliminary, limited by small, heterogeneous patient numbers and non-standardized post-transplant time points. A greater decline was seen for donor-reactive sequences than for third party-reactive sequences, suggesting partial antigen-specific deletion unrelated to withdrawal success. Circulating donor-reactive CD4 TCRbeta sequences fell significantly post-transplant in 5 of 8 subjects, irrespective of tolerance or HCV status. Without allograft tissue specimens, donor-reactive T cells may have migrated into the graft rather than being deleted.

High-throughput TCRbeta CDR3 sequencing of frozen genomic DNA was performed by immunoSEQ, including PCR amplification, mapping, bias correction and internal controls. The study's own analysis went as follows. Only productive rearrangements were retained, and each unique TCRbeta sequence was defined by its CDR3 nucleotide sequence together with its V and J gene. For a sequence to be called donor-reactive, it needed a frequency of at least 0.01% and at least 5-fold expansion in CFSE-low cells compared with unstimulated pre-transplant cells. Minimum frequency thresholds were set for each subject on the basis of the unstimulated sample with the lowest template count, so that a detection power of at least 90% was ensured. Jensen-Shannon divergence between the top 1000 TCRbeta sequences after and before transplant was used to measure repertoire turnover. Two-sided Fisher's exact tests were used to test for changes in how often donor-reactive sequences were detected. The table comes from immuneACCESS by way of TCRdb, which keeps in-frame sequences with V and J called. Part of the clones is missing from these tables; in studies checked, under half for an unresolved V gene and the rest for unknown reasons. That table gives V, J and clone size, and the DNA gave D and trimming. The sample includes roughly 23,000 clones, with approximately 95% observed a single time. The top ten clonotypes cover 25% of the sample.

From its cysteine to its phenylalanine, the CDR3 spans 15 amino acids. Only the CDR3 portion is preserved as DNA: 45 bases, with reading frame beginning at the first base. CDR1 and CDR2 (SGHTA, FQGNSA) derive from the germline V gene. Cut back by 1 base and 4 bases, the V and J ends lie 14 bases apart. Unstimulated PBMCs, after thawing, were stained for CD3, CD4 and CD8 and then FACS-sorted into CD3+CD4+ and CD3+CD8+ populations. All 8 studied subjects were randomized to withdrawal of immunosuppression. The Qiagen DNeasy Blood and Tissue Kit was used to isolate genomic DNA. Notes on this clone: This clone's antigen is unknown. Per-nucleotide qualities are absent, and no much larger clonotype sits a single base away.

This clonotype was sampled from a human patient who received a liver transplant. Some T cells may originate with the graft donor following a transplant. Recombination connected TRBV7-2 to TRBJ2-7; the D gene remains uncertain. The source material was CD8+ T cells from blood, sampled 25 months after liver transplant. CDR3 sequence: CASSLELPGAYEQYF. The DNA is TGTGCCAGCAGCTTAGAGTTGCCGGGCGCTTACGAGCAGTACTTC.